Sequencing of this T cell receptor beta chain was carried out in a study of blood T cells in healthy people across ages. A remark on this clonotype: The antigen is unknown.

General study findings and limits: Age advanced and TCR beta diversity per million T cells fell, roughly linearly.

Germline CDR1 is MNHNS and CDR2 is SASEGT. The CDR3 sequence is 14 residues long. The authors isolated at least 6 million PBMCs per sample. Primed by a sample-barcoded 5' primer and a J-beta primer mix, a second PCR proceeded for about 7 to 11 cycles. MiXCR was run by TCRdb on the 5' RACE reads, yielding one entry per CDR3 protein. The sample comprises 850,000 to 1,300,000 distinct CDR3 sequences, 35% to 55% of which are singletons, and approximately 19% rests with the top ten. The sample was blood. The chain is built from TRBV6-1 and TRBJ2-5; possibly TRBD1 or TRBD2 for D (6 bases each). The J call may be mistaken, given a closer DNA end match to TRBJ2-7. The source is a woman aged 60-75 years in good health. The CDR3 sequence: CASSQQGGIYEQYF. The CDR3 bases are TGTGCCAGCAGTCAACAGGGAGGTATCTACGAGCAGTACTTC.